This T cell receptor beta chain was sequenced for a study of T cell responses to AZD1222 COVID-19 vaccine. Findings of the study overall: The number of AZD1222 recipients seropositive at baseline was only 6 or 7. Donors were mostly white British, more females; clonal diversity possibly underestimated.

Comments on this clone: Its cognate antigen is unknown.

The germline gives CDR1 LNHDA, CDR2 SQIVND (reference sequence). Trimming left V 6 bases short and J 3 bases short, with 12 bases between. This CDR3 has 14 amino acids. Generated by immunoSEQ multiplex PCR, the TCRdb table keeps only in-frame clones and is missing some. This table has tens of thousands of clones, roughly 88% appearing once. The TCR sequence derives from an adult in good health. Specimen: peripheral blood, collected on day 0 of AZD1222 vaccination. The chain carries TRBV19 and TRBJ1-5, with TRBD1 as a possible D gene (6 bases). In DNA, the CDR3 is TGTGCCAGTAGACGGACAGCTCTCAATCAGCCCCAGCATTTT. Encoded protein: CASRRTALNQPQHF.